The clone carrying this T cell receptor beta chain was recorded a few times. This entry belongs to a study of blood T cell repertoires in COVID-19. Study overall: Italy, Spain and the United States were the sources of the convalescent and acute COVID-19 samples. T cells, B-cell-depleted T cells, or PBMCs supplied cDNA or gDNA.

Clones were sequenced by immunoSEQ multiplex PCR, and TCRdb holds only the in-frame ones, with some missing. The table includes some 70,000 clones, nearly 80% detected once. Germline V gives CDR1 SGHTA, CDR2 FQGNSA. J gave up 6 bases and V 1 base, and 1 base lay outside the gene matches. The CDR3 is 13 residues long. This receptor was obtained from a woman in her sixties with acute or convalescent COVID-19. The sequenced material came from peripheral blood. The V call is TRBV7-2, the J call TRBJ2-7; TRBD1 agrees at 9 bases. CDR3 in amino acids: CASSLDRGREQYF. DNA for the CDR3: TGTGCCAGCAGCTTAGACAGGGGGCGCGAGCAGTACTTC.